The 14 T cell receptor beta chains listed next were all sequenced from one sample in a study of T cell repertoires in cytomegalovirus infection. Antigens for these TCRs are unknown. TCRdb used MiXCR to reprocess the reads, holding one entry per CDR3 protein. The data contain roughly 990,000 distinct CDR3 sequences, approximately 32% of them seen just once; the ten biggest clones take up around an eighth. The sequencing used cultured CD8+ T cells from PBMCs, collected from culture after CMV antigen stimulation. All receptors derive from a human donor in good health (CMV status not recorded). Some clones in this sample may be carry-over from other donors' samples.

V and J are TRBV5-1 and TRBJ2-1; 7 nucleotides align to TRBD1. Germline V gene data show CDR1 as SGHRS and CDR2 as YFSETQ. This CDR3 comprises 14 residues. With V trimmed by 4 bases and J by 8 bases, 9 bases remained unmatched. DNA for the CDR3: TGCGCCAGCAGCCCACCGGGACAGCCCGATGAGCAGTTCTTC. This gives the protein CASSPPGQPDEQFF.

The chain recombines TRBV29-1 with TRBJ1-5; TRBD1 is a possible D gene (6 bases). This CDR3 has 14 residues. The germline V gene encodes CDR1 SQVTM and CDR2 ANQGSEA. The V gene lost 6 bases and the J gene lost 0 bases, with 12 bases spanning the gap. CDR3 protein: CSVTLRGSNQPQHF. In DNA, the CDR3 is TGCAGCGTAACTCTCAGGGGTAGCAATCAGCCCCAGCATTTT.

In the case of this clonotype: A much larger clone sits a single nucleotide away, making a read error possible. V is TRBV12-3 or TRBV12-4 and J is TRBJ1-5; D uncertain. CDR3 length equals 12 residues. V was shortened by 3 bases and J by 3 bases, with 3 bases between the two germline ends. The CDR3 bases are TGTGCCAGCAGTTTCTACAATCAGCCCCAGCATTTT. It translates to CASSFYNQPQHF.

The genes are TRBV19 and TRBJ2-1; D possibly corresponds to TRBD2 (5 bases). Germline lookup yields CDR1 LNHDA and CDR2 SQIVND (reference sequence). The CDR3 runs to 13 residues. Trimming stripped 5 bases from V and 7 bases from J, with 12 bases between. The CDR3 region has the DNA TGTGCCAGTAGTGTCGGAACGGGGAATGAGCAGTTCTTC. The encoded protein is CASSVGTGNEQFF. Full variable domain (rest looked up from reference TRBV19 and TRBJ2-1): DGGITQSPKYLFRKEGQNVTLSCEQNLNHDAMYWYRQDPGQGLRLIYYSQIVNDFQKGDIAEGYSVSREKKESFPLTVTSAQKNPTAFYLCASSVGTGNEQFFGPGTRLTVL.

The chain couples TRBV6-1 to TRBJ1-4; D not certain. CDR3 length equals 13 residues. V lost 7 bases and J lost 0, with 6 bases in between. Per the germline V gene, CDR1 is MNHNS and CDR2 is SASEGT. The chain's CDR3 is CASKKATNEKLFF. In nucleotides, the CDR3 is TGTGCCAGCAAGAAAGCAACTAATGAAAAACTGTTTTTT.

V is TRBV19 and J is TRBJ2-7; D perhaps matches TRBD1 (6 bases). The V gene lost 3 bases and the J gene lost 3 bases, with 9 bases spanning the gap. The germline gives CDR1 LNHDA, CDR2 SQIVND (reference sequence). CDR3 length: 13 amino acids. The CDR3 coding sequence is TGTGCCAGTAGTATTGCAGGGGACTACGAGCAGTACGTC. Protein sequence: CASSIAGDYEQYV.

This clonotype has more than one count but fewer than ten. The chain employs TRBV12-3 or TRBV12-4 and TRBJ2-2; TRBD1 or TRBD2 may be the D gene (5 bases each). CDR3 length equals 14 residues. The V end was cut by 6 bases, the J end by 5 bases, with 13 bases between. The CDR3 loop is CASSLGPGTGELFF. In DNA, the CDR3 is TGTGCCAGCAGCCTGGGGCCGGGGACCGGGGAGCTGTTTTTT.

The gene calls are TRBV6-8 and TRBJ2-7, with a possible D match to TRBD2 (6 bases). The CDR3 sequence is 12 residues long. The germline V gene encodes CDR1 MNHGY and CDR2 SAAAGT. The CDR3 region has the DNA TGTGCCAGCGGGTTGGGACTCTACAAGCAGTACGTC. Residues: CASGLGLYKQYV.

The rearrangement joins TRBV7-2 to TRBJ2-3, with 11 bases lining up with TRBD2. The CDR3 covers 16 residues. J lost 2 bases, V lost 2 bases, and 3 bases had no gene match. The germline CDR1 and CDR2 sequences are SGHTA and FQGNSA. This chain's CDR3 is CASSLRGLAATDTQYF. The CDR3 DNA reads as TGTGCCAGCAGCTTAAGGGGACTAGCGGCCACAGATACGCAGTATTTT. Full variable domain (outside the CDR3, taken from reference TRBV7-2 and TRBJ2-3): GAGVSQSPSNKVTEKGKDVELRCDPISGHTALYWYRQSLGQGLEFLIYFQGNSAPDKSGLPSDRFSAERTGGSVSTLTIQRTQQEDSAVYLCASSLRGLAATDTQYFGPGTRLTVL.

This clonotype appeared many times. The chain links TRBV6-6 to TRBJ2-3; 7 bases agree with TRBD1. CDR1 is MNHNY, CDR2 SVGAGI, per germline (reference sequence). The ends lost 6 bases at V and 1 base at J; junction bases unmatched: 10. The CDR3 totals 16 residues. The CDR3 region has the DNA TGTGCCAGCAGCAAGGACAGGATTTCAGGCACAGATACGCAGTATTTT. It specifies CASSKDRISGTDTQYF.

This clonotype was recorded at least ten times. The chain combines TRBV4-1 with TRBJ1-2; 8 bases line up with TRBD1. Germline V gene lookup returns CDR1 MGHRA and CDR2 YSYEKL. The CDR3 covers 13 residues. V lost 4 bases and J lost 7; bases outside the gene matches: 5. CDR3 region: CASSPGGAFGYTF. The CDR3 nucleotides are TGCGCCAGCAGCCCAGGGGGCGCCTTTGGCTACACCTTC.

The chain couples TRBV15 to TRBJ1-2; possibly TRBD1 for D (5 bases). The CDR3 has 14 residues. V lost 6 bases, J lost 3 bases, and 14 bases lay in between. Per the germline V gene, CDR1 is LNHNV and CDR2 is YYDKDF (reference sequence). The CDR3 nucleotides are TGTGCCACCAGTCGCGTCGGGACGGACTATGGCTACACCTTC. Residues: CATSRVGTDYGYTF.

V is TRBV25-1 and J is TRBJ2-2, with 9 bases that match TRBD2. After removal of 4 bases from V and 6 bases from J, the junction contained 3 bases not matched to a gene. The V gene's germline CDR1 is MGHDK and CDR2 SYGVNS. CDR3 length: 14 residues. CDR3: CASSGSGGPGELFF. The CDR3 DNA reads TGTGCCAGCAGTGGTAGCGGGGGCCCCGGGGAGCTGTTTTTT.

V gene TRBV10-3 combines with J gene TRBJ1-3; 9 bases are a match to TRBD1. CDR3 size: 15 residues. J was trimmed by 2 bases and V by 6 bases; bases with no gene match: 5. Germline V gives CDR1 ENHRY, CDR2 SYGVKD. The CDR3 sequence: CAIRTGGFAGNTIYF. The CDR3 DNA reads TGTGCCATCAGAACAGGGGGCTTCGCTGGAAACACCATATATTTT.